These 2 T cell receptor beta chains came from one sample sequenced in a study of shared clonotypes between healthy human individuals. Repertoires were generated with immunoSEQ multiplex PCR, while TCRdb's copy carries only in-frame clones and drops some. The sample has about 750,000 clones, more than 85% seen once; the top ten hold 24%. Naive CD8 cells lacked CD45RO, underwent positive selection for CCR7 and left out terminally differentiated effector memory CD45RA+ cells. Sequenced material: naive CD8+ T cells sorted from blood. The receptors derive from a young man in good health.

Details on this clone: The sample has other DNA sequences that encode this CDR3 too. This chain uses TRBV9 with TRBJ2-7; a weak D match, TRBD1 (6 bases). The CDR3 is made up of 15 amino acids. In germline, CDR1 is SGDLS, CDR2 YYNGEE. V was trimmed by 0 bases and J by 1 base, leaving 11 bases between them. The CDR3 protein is CASSVEGTSSYEQYF. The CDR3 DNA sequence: TGTGCCAGCAGCGTAGAAGGGACATCTTCCTACGAGCAGTACTTC.

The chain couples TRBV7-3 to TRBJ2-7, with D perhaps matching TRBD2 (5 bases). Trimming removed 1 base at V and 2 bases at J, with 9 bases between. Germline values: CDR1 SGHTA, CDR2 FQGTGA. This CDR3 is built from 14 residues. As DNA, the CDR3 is TGTGCCAGCAGCTTAAATTCGGGGACCTACGAGCAGTACTTC. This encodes CASSLNSGTYEQYF.